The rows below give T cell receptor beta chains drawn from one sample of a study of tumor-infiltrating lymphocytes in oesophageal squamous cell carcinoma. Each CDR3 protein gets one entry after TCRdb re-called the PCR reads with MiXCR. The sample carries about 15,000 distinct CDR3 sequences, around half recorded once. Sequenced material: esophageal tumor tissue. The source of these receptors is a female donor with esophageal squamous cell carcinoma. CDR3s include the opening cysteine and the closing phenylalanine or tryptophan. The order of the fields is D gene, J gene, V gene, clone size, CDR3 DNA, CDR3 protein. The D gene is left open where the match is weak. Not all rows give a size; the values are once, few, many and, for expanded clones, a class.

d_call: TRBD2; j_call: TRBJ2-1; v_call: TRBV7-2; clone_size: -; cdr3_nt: TGTGCCAGCAGCTTAGAGGGAGGGAACAATGAGCAGTTCTTC; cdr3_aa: CASSLEGGNNEQFF
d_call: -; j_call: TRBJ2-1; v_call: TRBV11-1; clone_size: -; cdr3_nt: TGTGCCAGCAGCCGGGACGGGGCCCACTCTTACGAGCAGTTCTTC; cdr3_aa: CASSRDGAHSYEQFF
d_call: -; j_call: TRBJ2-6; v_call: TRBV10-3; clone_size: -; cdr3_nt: TGTGCCATCAGTGAGGACAGGCGGTCTGGGGCCAACGTCCTGACTTTC; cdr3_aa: CAISEDRRSGANVLTF
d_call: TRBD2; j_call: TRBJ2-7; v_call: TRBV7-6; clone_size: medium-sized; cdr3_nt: TGTGCCAGCAGCCCGGAGGAGCGGGGGGACTACGAGCAGTACTTC; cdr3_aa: CASSPEERGDYEQYF
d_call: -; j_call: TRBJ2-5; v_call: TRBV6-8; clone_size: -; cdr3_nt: TGTGCCAGCGCCGCCACGTTCCAAGAGACCCAGTACTTC; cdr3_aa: CASAATFQETQYF
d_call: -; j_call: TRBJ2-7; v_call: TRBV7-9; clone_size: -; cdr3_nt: TGTGCCAGCAGCTTGAAGGCAGTGATCTACGAGCAGTACTTC; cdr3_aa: CASSLKAVIYEQYF
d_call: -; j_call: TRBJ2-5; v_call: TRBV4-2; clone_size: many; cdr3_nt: TGTGCCAGCAGCCAAGAGGGGTGGGAGCCTGGAGAGACCCAGTACTTC; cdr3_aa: CASSQEGWEPGETQYF
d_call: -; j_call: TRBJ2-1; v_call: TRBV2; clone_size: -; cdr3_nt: TGTGCCAGCATCGCGACCTACAATGAGCAGTTCTTC; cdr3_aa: CASIATYNEQFF
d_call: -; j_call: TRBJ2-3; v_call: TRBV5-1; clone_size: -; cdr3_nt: TGCGCCAGCAGCTTGGCGATAGCTCCCAGTACGCAGTATTTT; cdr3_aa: CASSLAIAPSTQYF
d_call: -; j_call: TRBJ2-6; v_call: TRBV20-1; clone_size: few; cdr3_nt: TGCAGTGCTAGAGATCCCGGGACTGGGGCCAACGTCCTGACTTTC; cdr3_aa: CSARDPGTGANVLTF
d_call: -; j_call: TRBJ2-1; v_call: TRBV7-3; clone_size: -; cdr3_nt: TGTGCCAGCAGCCCCGGACAGCGCTCCTACGAGCAGTTCTTC; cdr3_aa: CASSPGQRSYEQFF
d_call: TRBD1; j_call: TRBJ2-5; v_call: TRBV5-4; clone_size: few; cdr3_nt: TGTGCCAGCAGCTTAGGGGACAGGGGCGAGACCCAGTACTTC; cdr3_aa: CASSLGDRGETQYF
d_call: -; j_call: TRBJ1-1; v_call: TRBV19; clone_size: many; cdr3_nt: TGTGCCAGTAAGCAGCCTAAGGGCACTGAAGCTTTCTTT; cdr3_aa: CASKQPKGTEAFF
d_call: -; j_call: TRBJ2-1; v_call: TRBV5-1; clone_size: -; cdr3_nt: TGCGCCAGCAGCTTGGAAGAGGCCGAGCAGTTCTTC; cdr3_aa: CASSLEEAEQFF
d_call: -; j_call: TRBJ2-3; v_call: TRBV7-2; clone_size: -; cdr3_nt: TGTGCCAGCAGCGAAACCGGGACCGCAGTCCATACGCAGTATTTT; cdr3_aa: CASSETGTAVHTQYF
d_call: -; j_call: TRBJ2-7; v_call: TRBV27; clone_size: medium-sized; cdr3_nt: TGTGCCAGCAGTTTAATCATAGGGGCAGGCGAGCAGTACTTC; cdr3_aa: CASSLIIGAGEQYF
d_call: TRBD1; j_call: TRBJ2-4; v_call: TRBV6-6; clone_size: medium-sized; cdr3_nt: TGTGCCAGCAGTTACTCGTCAACAGGGGACAACATTCAGTACTTC; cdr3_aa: CASSYSSTGDNIQYF
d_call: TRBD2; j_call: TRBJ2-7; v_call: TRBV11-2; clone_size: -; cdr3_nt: TGTGCCAGCAGCAACGCGTTAGCGGGAGCCCACGAGCAGTACTTC; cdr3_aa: CASSNALAGAHEQYF
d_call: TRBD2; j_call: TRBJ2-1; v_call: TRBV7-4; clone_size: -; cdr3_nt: TGTGCCAGCAGCTTAGCTAGCGGGATGTACAATGAGCAGTTCTTC; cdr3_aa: CASSLASGMYNEQFF
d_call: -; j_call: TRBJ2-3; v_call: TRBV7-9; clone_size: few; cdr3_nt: TGTGCCAGCAGCTTTCCATCTAGCACAGATACGCAGTATTTT; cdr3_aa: CASSFPSSTDTQYF
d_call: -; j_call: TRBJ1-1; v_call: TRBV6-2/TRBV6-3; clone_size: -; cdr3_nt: TGTGCCAGCAGTTACTGGGACTCCAGCACTGAAGCTTTCTTT; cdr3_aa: CASSYWDSSTEAFF
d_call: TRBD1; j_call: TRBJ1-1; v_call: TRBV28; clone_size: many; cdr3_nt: TGTGCCAGCACTGGGACAGGGACTGAAGCTTTCTTT; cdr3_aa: CASTGTGTEAFF
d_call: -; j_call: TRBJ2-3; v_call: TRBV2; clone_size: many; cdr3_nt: TGTGCCAGCAGTCCGACTAGTCGCAGTAGCACAGATACGCAGTATTTT; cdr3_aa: CASSPTSRSSTDTQYF
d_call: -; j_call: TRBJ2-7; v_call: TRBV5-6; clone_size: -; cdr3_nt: TGTGCCAGCACCCTCATATCGGGAGACTACGAGCAGTACTTC; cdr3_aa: CASTLISGDYEQYF
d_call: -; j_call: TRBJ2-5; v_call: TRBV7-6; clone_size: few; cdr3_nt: TGTGCCAGCAGCTTCGGGGCCATACAAGAGACCCAGTACTTC; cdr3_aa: CASSFGAIQETQYF
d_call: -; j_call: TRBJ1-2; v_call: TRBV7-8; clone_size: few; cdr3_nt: TGTGCCAGCAGTCTCTTGAGTAGGGGGGACAACTATGGCTACACCTTC; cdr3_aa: CASSLLSRGDNYGYTF
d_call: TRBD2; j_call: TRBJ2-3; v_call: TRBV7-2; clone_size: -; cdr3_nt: TGTGCCAGCAGCTTAGAGTATGGGCTAGCGGGGGACACAGATACGCAGTATTTT; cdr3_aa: CASSLEYGLAGDTDTQYF
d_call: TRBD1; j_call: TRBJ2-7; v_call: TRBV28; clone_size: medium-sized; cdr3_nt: TGTGCCAGCAGTTCCACTTTCAAAGACGGGACAGGGGGTGGCGACGAGCAGTACTTC; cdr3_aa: CASSSTFKDGTGGGDEQYF
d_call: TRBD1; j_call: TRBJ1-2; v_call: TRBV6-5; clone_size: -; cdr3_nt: TGTGCCAGCAGTGAAGACCCCGGACAGGGAGGGTATGGCTACACCTTC; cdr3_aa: CASSEDPGQGGYGYTF
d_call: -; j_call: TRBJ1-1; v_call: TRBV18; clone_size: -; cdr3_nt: TGTGCCAGCTCACCAAATGCTCTGAACACTGAAGCTTTCTTT; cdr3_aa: CASSPNALNTEAFF
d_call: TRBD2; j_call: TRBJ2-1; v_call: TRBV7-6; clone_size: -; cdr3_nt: TGTGCCAGCAGCTCGCGACTAGCCGGCAATGAGCAGTTCTTC; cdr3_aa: CASSSRLAGNEQFF
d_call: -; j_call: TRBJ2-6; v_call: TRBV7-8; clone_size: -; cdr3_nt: TGTGCCAGCAGCTTACAGGGCCTCACTGGGGCCAACGTCCTGACTTTC; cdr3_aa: CASSLQGLTGANVLTF
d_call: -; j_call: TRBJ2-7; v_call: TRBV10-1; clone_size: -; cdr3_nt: TGCGCCAGCAGTGTCTTCTCCTACGAGCAGTACTTC; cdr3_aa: CASSVFSYEQYF
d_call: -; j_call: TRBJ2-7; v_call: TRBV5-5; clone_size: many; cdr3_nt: TGTGCCAGCAGCTTGGGGCGTCTGACCTACGAGCAGTACTTC; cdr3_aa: CASSLGRLTYEQYF
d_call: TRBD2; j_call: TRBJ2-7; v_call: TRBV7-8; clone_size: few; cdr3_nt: TGTGCCAGCCGCAAGACTAGCGGGGGCGTCTACGAGCAGTACTTC; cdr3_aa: CASRKTSGGVYEQYF
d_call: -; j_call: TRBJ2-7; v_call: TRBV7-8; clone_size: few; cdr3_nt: TGTGCCAGCAGGTTGGAGGCGGGCGAGCAGTACTTC; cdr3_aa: CASRLEAGEQYF
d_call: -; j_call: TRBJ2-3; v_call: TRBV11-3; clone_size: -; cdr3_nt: TGTGCCAGCAGCCTGGGCAAAACCGGGATTGTTGATACGCAGTATTTT; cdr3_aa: CASSLGKTGIVDTQYF
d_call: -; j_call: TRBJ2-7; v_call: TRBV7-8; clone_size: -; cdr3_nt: TGTGCCAGCAGCTTTACCACTGGAGCGGATAGCTCCTACGAGCAGTACTTC; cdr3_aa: CASSFTTGADSSYEQYF
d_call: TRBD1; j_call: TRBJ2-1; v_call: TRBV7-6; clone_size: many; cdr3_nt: TGTGCCAGCAGCTGGGACAGGGAAAGTGAGCAGTTCTTC; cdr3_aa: CASSWDRESEQFF
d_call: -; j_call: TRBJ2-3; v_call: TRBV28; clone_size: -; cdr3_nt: TGTGCCAGCATCGACAGTAGCACAGATACGCAGTATTTT; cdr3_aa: CASIDSSTDTQYF
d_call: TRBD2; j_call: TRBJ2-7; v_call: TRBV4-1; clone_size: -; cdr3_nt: TGTGCCAGCAGCCAAGATCAGACTAGCGGGACGGGCGAGCAGTACTTC; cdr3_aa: CASSQDQTSGTGEQYF
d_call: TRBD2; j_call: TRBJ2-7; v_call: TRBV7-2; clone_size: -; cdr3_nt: TGTGCCAGCAGCTTAGCTCTAGCGGGGGGTTACGAGCAGTACTTC; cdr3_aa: CASSLALAGGYEQYF
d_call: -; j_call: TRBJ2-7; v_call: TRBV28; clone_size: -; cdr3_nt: TGTGCCAGCAGTTCGAACCAGCTCCCCTACGAGCAGTACTTC; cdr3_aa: CASSSNQLPYEQYF
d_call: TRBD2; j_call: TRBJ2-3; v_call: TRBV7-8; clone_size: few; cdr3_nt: TGTGCCAGCAGGCCACAGACTAGCGGATACACAGATACGCAGTATTTT; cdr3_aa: CASRPQTSGYTDTQYF
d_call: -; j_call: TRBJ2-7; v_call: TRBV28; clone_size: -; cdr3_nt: TGTGCCAGCACCCCGGGGTCCTACGAGCAGTACTTC; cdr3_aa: CASTPGSYEQYF
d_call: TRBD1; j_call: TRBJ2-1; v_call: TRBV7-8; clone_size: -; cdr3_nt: TGTGCCAGCAGCTCCAGTTGGGGACAGGAAAACAATGAGCAGTTCTTC; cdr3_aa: CASSSSWGQENNEQFF
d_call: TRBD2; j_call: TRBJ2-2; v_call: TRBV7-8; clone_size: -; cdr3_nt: TGTGCCAGCAGCCCGCGGTCTAGCGGGTACGGGGAGCTGTTTTTT; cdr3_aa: CASSPRSSGYGELFF
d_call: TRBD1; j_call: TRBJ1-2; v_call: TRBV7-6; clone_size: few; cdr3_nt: TGTGCCAGCAGCCAAATAAGACAGGGTGGAGGCTACACCTTC; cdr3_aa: CASSQIRQGGGYTF
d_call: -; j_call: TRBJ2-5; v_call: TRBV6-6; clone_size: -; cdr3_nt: TGTGCCAGCAGTTACGACGGTGGACGGGGTCGGGAGACCCAGTACTTC; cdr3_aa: CASSYDGGRGRETQYF
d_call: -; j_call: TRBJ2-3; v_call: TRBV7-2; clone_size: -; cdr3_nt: TGTGCCAGCAGCACAATGTCTTGGGATACGCAGTATTTT; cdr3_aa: CASSTMSWDTQYF
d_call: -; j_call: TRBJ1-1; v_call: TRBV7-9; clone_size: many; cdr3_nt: TGTGCCAGCAGCTCCACAGGTGAGAACACTGAAGCTTTCTTT; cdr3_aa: CASSSTGENTEAFF